This is a list of T cell receptor beta chains from one sample in a study of shared clonotypes between healthy human individuals. Method: immunoSEQ multiplex PCR; TCRdb's copy keeps in-frame clones and lacks some. This sample has roughly 1.5 million clones; 95% to 99% occur once, and the top ten carry about 0.45%. Sequencing was carried out using naive CD4+ T cells sorted from blood. The receptors were gathered from a man aged 25-40 years in good health. CDR3s include the opening cysteine and the closing phenylalanine or tryptophan. D genes are given only for firm matches. Only some rows state a clone size, as once, few, many or a class for expanded clones.

.	TRBJ2-5	.	TRBV19	CASSISRVETQYF	TGTGCCAGTAGTATATCACGGGTGGAGACCCAGTACTTC
.	TRBJ2-1	.	TRBV9	CASSVVDKARNEQFF	TGTGCCAGCAGCGTAGTGGATAAGGCACGGAATGAGCAGTTCTTC
.	TRBJ2-1	TRBD2	TRBV6-1	CASILGLAGYNEQFF	TGTGCCAGCATCCTGGGACTAGCGGGTTACAATGAGCAGTTCTTC
.	TRBJ2-3	.	TRBV29-1	CSVQGTKSRSTDTQYF	TGCAGCGTTCAGGGGACTAAAAGCAGGAGCACAGATACGCAGTATTTT
once	TRBJ2-7	.	TRBV18	CASSPPGREQYF	TGTGCCAGCTCACCTCCCGGGCGCGAGCAGTACTTC
once	TRBJ2-5	.	TRBV27	CASSFGGQSYQETQYF	TGTGCCAGCAGTTTTGGGGGGCAGTCGTACCAAGAGACCCAGTACTTC
.	TRBJ2-5	.	TRBV20-1	CSASPGETQYF	TGCAGTGCTAGCCCTGGAGAGACCCAGTACTTC
.	TRBJ2-5	TRBD1	TRBV5-1	CASSIRTGLTETQYF	TGCGCCAGCAGCATTCGGACAGGGCTTACGGAGACCCAGTACTTC
.	TRBJ2-3	.	TRBV19	CASKSVGGDTQYF	TGTGCCAGTAAGTCCGTCGGAGGTGATACGCAGTATTTT
once	TRBJ2-1	.	TRBV10-3	CAISERQTNNEQFF	TGTGCCATCAGTGAGCGCCAGACCAACAATGAGCAGTTCTTC
.	TRBJ2-7	.	TRBV21-1	CASRRVPSYEQYF	TGTGCCAGCCGCCGCGTTCCGTCCTACGAGCAGTACTTC
.	TRBJ2-6	TRBD1	TRBV7-9	CASSRQGGFSGANVLTF	TGTGCCAGCAGCCGACAGGGGGGATTCTCTGGGGCCAACGTCCTGACTTTC
.	TRBJ2-7	TRBD2	TRBV11-2	CASSSSGSAGYEQYF	TGTGCCAGCAGCTCAAGCGGGAGCGCTGGCTACGAGCAGTACTTC
.	TRBJ1-3	.	TRBV11-3	CASSLDHSSGNTIYF	TGTGCCAGCAGCTTAGACCATTCCTCTGGAAACACCATATATTTT
.	TRBJ2-3	.	TRBV27	CASSFGADTQYF	TGTGCCAGCAGTTTCGGTGCGGATACGCAGTATTTT
.	TRBJ1-1	.	TRBV28	CASSFRGLNTEAFF	TGTGCCAGCAGTTTCAGGGGCCTTAACACTGAAGCTTTCTTT
.	TRBJ2-7	.	TRBV29-1	CSVGGTPYEQYF	TGCAGCGTTGGAGGGACGCCCTACGAGCAGTACTTC
.	TRBJ1-1	TRBD1	TRBV18	CASSPLGQRDLTEAFF	TGTGCCAGCTCACCCCTGGGACAGCGTGATTTGACTGAAGCTTTCTTT
.	TRBJ2-7	.	TRBV27	CASSLGGGYAYEQYF	TGTGCCAGCAGTTTAGGGGGAGGCTATGCCTACGAGCAGTACTTC
.	TRBJ1-2	.	TRBV11-2	CASSSPIGNYGYTF	TGTGCCAGCAGCTCCCCGATCGGGAACTATGGCTACACCTTC
.	TRBJ2-5	.	TRBV18	CASSPPGWETQYF	TGTGCCAGCTCACCACCAGGGTGGGAGACCCAGTACTTC
.	TRBJ1-2	.	TRBV7-9	CASSGRDQGSYGYTF	TGTGCCAGCAGCGGGAGGGACCAGGGCTCCTATGGCTACACCTTC
.	TRBJ2-1	.	TRBV5-4	CASSLMGANNEQFF	TGTGCCAGCAGCTTGATGGGAGCCAACAATGAGCAGTTCTTC
.	TRBJ1-1	TRBD1	TRBV5-6	CASRTGKKGNTEAFF	TGTGCCAGCCGGACAGGAAAGAAGGGGAACACTGAAGCTTTCTTT
.	TRBJ1-1	.	TRBV5-1	CASSLGGFARNTEAFF	TGCGCCAGCAGCTTGGGGGGTTTCGCACGGAACACTGAAGCTTTCTTT
.	TRBJ2-5	.	TRBV29-1	CSVGQGEETQYF	TGCAGCGTTGGTCAGGGAGAGGAGACCCAGTACTTC